The rows below give T cell receptor beta chains drawn from one sample of a study of cytomegalovirus exposure and HLA in healthy donors. Measured with immunoSEQ multiplex PCR; TCRdb has only the in-frame clones, and not every one. Of under 200,000 clones listed, 86% are singletons. The source material was PBMCs. All receptors derive from a woman aged 25 to 39 in good health and CMV-seronegative. CDR3s include the opening cysteine and the closing phenylalanine or tryptophan. Fields, in order: D gene, clone size, V gene, J gene, CDR3 protein, CDR3 DNA. The D gene is left open where the match is weak. Size tells how often a clone was seen (once, few, many) or the class of an expanded clone, and some rows leave it out.

d_call: TRBD1; clone_size: -; v_call: TRBV6-1; j_call: TRBJ2-7; cdr3_aa: CASSAFDRDRVFYF; cdr3_nt: TGTGCCAGCAGTGCCTTCGACCGGGACAGGGTATTTTACTTC
d_call: -; clone_size: few; v_call: TRBV18; j_call: TRBJ2-3; cdr3_aa: CASSPVEDTQYF; cdr3_nt: TGTGCCAGCTCCCCGGTTGAAGATACGCAGTATTTT
d_call: TRBD2; clone_size: once; v_call: TRBV4-1; j_call: TRBJ2-5; cdr3_aa: CASSQGALAGLQETQYF; cdr3_nt: TGCGCCAGCAGCCAGGGGGCACTAGCGGGACTCCAAGAGACCCAGTACTTC
d_call: -; clone_size: -; v_call: TRBV28; j_call: TRBJ1-4; cdr3_aa: CASRNIPAATNEKLFF; cdr3_nt: TGTGCCAGCAGGAATATTCCCGCGGCAACTAATGAAAAACTGTTTTTT
d_call: TRBD1; clone_size: -; v_call: TRBV6-6; j_call: TRBJ1-1; cdr3_aa: CASIGTGGEAFF; cdr3_nt: TGTGCCAGCATCGGGACAGGCGGTGAAGCTTTCTTT
d_call: TRBD1; clone_size: -; v_call: TRBV29-1; j_call: TRBJ2-4; cdr3_aa: CSVDDGGTGNIQYF; cdr3_nt: TGCAGCGTTGATGATGGCGGGACAGGAAACATTCAGTACTTC
d_call: TRBD2; clone_size: -; v_call: TRBV27; j_call: TRBJ2-7; cdr3_aa: CASSYRGRASEQYF; cdr3_nt: TGTGCCAGCAGTTATCGGGGGAGGGCCTCCGAGCAGTACTTC
d_call: -; clone_size: -; v_call: TRBV7-9; j_call: TRBJ1-4; cdr3_aa: CASSQGEKLFF; cdr3_nt: TGTGCCAGCAGCCAGGGTGAAAAACTGTTTTTT
d_call: TRBD1; clone_size: -; v_call: TRBV5-1; j_call: TRBJ2-3; cdr3_aa: CASSSRQGGTDTQYF; cdr3_nt: TGCGCCAGCAGCTCTCGACAGGGGGGGACAGATACGCAGTATTTT
d_call: -; clone_size: -; v_call: TRBV21-1; j_call: TRBJ1-1; cdr3_aa: CASSLPRGEIDTEAFF; cdr3_nt: TGTGCCAGCAGCCTACCCAGGGGAGAAATTGACACTGAAGCTTTCTTT
d_call: -; clone_size: -; v_call: TRBV15; j_call: TRBJ2-7; cdr3_aa: CATSRGRDFYEQYF; cdr3_nt: TGTGCCACCAGCAGAGGTAGGGACTTCTACGAGCAGTACTTC
d_call: -; clone_size: -; v_call: TRBV5-1; j_call: TRBJ2-1; cdr3_aa: CASSLGQYNEQFF; cdr3_nt: TGCGCCAGCAGCTTGGGTCAGTACAATGAGCAGTTCTTC
d_call: TRBD1; clone_size: -; v_call: TRBV5-1; j_call: TRBJ2-2; cdr3_aa: CASSWGTGATGELFF; cdr3_nt: TGCGCCAGCAGCTGGGGGACAGGGGCCACCGGGGAGCTGTTTTTT
d_call: -; clone_size: -; v_call: TRBV9; j_call: TRBJ2-1; cdr3_aa: CASSVGRGGDEQFF; cdr3_nt: TGTGCCAGCAGCGTAGGGCGGGGCGGGGATGAGCAGTTCTTC
d_call: TRBD2; clone_size: -; v_call: TRBV2; j_call: TRBJ2-2; cdr3_aa: CASSVPLAGVNTGELFF; cdr3_nt: TGTGCCAGCAGTGTGCCTCTAGCGGGGGTTAACACCGGGGAGCTGTTTTTT
d_call: -; clone_size: -; v_call: TRBV7-3; j_call: TRBJ1-5; cdr3_aa: CASSSGFDQPQHF; cdr3_nt: TGTGCCAGCAGTTCAGGGTTTGATCAGCCCCAGCATTTT
d_call: -; clone_size: -; v_call: TRBV28; j_call: TRBJ1-1; cdr3_aa: CASSLEVLGGTEAFF; cdr3_nt: TGTGCCAGCAGTTTAGAGGTTCTAGGGGGCACTGAAGCTTTCTTT
d_call: -; clone_size: -; v_call: TRBV28; j_call: TRBJ2-3; cdr3_aa: CATRSGGGGRTDTQYF; cdr3_nt: TGTGCCACGAGATCGGGGGGCGGGGGCCGCACAGATACGCAGTATTTT
d_call: TRBD1; clone_size: -; v_call: TRBV11-2; j_call: TRBJ1-2; cdr3_aa: CARARDRGRFCGYTF; cdr3_nt: TGTGCCAGAGCCCGGGACAGGGGGCGCTTTTGTGGCTACACCTTC
d_call: -; clone_size: once; v_call: TRBV28; j_call: TRBJ1-6; cdr3_aa: CASSFRHMGGGSPLHF; cdr3_nt: TGTGCCAGCAGTTTCCGGCATATGGGGGGTGGGTCACCCCTCCACTTT
d_call: -; clone_size: -; v_call: TRBV7-2; j_call: TRBJ2-2; cdr3_aa: CASSFLPPRDFTGELFF; cdr3_nt: TGTGCCAGCAGCTTTCTTCCCCCTCGGGACTTCACCGGGGAGCTGTTTTTT
d_call: -; clone_size: -; v_call: TRBV5-6; j_call: TRBJ2-7; cdr3_aa: CASSSLMTASYEQYF; cdr3_nt: TGTGCCAGCAGCTCTCTAATGACAGCCTCCTACGAGCAGTACTTC
d_call: -; clone_size: -; v_call: TRBV10-3; j_call: TRBJ2-1; cdr3_aa: CAISDGAYNEQFF; cdr3_nt: TGTGCCATCAGTGATGGAGCTTACAATGAGCAGTTCTTC
d_call: -; clone_size: -; v_call: TRBV11-2; j_call: TRBJ2-7; cdr3_aa: CASSFHRAGYSYEQYF; cdr3_nt: TGTGCCAGCAGCTTCCACCGAGCGGGTTACTCCTACGAGCAGTACTTC
d_call: -; clone_size: -; v_call: TRBV11-3; j_call: TRBJ2-1; cdr3_aa: CASSPRSSGVEQFF; cdr3_nt: TGTGCCAGCAGCCCCAGGAGCAGCGGCGTTGAGCAGTTCTTC
d_call: -; clone_size: -; v_call: TRBV7-8; j_call: TRBJ2-7; cdr3_aa: CASSLILHGRAYEQYF; cdr3_nt: TGTGCCAGCAGCTTAATTTTACACGGCAGGGCCTACGAGCAGTACTTC
d_call: TRBD2; clone_size: -; v_call: TRBV28; j_call: TRBJ2-1; cdr3_aa: CASSPPGSGRAGSEQFF; cdr3_nt: TGTGCCAGCAGCCCCCCCGGAAGCGGGAGGGCCGGCAGTGAGCAGTTCTTC
d_call: -; clone_size: -; v_call: TRBV7-2; j_call: TRBJ2-7; cdr3_aa: CASSLASFVEVYEQYF; cdr3_nt: TGTGCCAGCAGCTTAGCTAGCTTTGTGGAAGTATACGAGCAGTACTTC
d_call: TRBD2; clone_size: -; v_call: TRBV7-2; j_call: TRBJ2-7; cdr3_aa: CASSWTSGAHEQYF; cdr3_nt: TGTGCCAGCAGCTGGACTAGCGGGGCCCACGAGCAGTACTTC
d_call: TRBD2; clone_size: -; v_call: TRBV19; j_call: TRBJ2-1; cdr3_aa: CASSISSGSGNEQFF; cdr3_nt: TGTGCCAGTAGTATCTCTAGCGGGAGTGGCAATGAGCAGTTCTTC
d_call: TRBD2; clone_size: once; v_call: TRBV7-9; j_call: TRBJ2-5; cdr3_aa: CASSSPGLEGKTQYF; cdr3_nt: TGTGCCAGCAGCTCACCGGGACTAGAAGGAAAGACCCAGTACTTC
d_call: -; clone_size: -; v_call: TRBV2; j_call: TRBJ1-1; cdr3_aa: CASQVTEAFF; cdr3_nt: TGTGCCAGCCAGGTCACTGAAGCTTTCTTT
d_call: TRBD2; clone_size: -; v_call: TRBV9; j_call: TRBJ2-3; cdr3_aa: CASSLHSGKLADTQYF; cdr3_nt: TGTGCCAGCAGCCTTCATAGCGGGAAGTTGGCAGATACGCAGTATTTT
d_call: -; clone_size: -; v_call: TRBV28; j_call: TRBJ2-1; cdr3_aa: CASSLSPLRSYNEQFF; cdr3_nt: TGTGCCAGCAGTTTAAGTCCCCTGAGGTCCTACAATGAGCAGTTCTTC
d_call: TRBD2; clone_size: -; v_call: TRBV5-1; j_call: TRBJ2-7; cdr3_aa: CASSLAWGLAGVEQYF; cdr3_nt: TGCGCCAGCAGCTTGGCCTGGGGACTAGCGGGAGTTGAGCAGTACTTC
d_call: -; clone_size: -; v_call: TRBV10-3; j_call: TRBJ2-2; cdr3_aa: CAISESRVNTGELFF; cdr3_nt: TGTGCCATCAGTGAGTCCAGGGTGAACACCGGGGAGCTGTTTTTT
d_call: -; clone_size: -; v_call: TRBV27; j_call: TRBJ2-2; cdr3_aa: CASSFQGRAGELFF; cdr3_nt: TGTGCCAGCAGTTTTCAGGGGCGGGCGGGGGAGCTGTTTTTT
d_call: TRBD1; clone_size: -; v_call: TRBV23-1; j_call: TRBJ2-1; cdr3_aa: CASSQSGLGGRNEQFF; cdr3_nt: TGCGCCAGCAGTCAATCAGGGTTAGGGGGCCGGAATGAGCAGTTCTTC
d_call: TRBD1; clone_size: -; v_call: TRBV15; j_call: TRBJ2-1; cdr3_aa: CATSRDGGQGRHEQFF; cdr3_nt: TGTGCCACCAGCAGAGATGGGGGACAGGGGCGCCATGAGCAGTTCTTC
d_call: TRBD1; clone_size: -; v_call: TRBV10-3; j_call: TRBJ2-1; cdr3_aa: CAISEQGANEQFF; cdr3_nt: TGTGCCATCAGTGAACAGGGGGCAAATGAGCAGTTCTTC
d_call: TRBD2; clone_size: -; v_call: TRBV19; j_call: TRBJ2-7; cdr3_aa: CASSPSGDFYEQYF; cdr3_nt: TGTGCCAGTAGCCCTAGCGGGGATTTCTACGAGCAGTACTTC
d_call: -; clone_size: -; v_call: TRBV6-6; j_call: TRBJ2-7; cdr3_aa: CASSHIPGGHGEQYF; cdr3_nt: TGTGCCAGCAGTCACATCCCCGGGGGGCATGGCGAGCAGTACTTC
d_call: TRBD1; clone_size: -; v_call: TRBV2; j_call: TRBJ1-5; cdr3_aa: CASRQGRQSAQHF; cdr3_nt: TGTGCCAGCAGACAGGGGCGGCAATCAGCCCAGCATTTT
d_call: TRBD2; clone_size: -; v_call: TRBV6-5; j_call: TRBJ2-5; cdr3_aa: CASSSTSGRGQETQYF; cdr3_nt: TGTGCCAGCAGTTCAACTAGCGGGAGGGGCCAAGAGACCCAGTACTTC
d_call: -; clone_size: -; v_call: TRBV5-4; j_call: TRBJ2-5; cdr3_aa: CASSLALGRQETQYF; cdr3_nt: TGTGCCAGCAGCTTGGCCCTAGGTAGACAAGAGACCCAGTACTTC
d_call: -; clone_size: -; v_call: TRBV19; j_call: TRBJ1-1; cdr3_aa: CASTRAGWVDEAFF; cdr3_nt: TGTGCCAGTACCCGGGCAGGGTGGGTCGATGAAGCTTTCTTT
d_call: -; clone_size: -; v_call: TRBV6-1; j_call: TRBJ2-7; cdr3_aa: CASRDSHYEQYF; cdr3_nt: TGTGCCAGCAGGGACAGCCACTACGAGCAGTACTTC
d_call: -; clone_size: -; v_call: TRBV30; j_call: TRBJ1-4; cdr3_aa: CAWSVSRTNEKLFF; cdr3_nt: TGTGCCTGGAGTGTTTCCAGGACTAATGAAAAACTGTTTTTT
d_call: -; clone_size: -; v_call: TRBV18; j_call: TRBJ2-5; cdr3_aa: CASSPVRQGTPETQYF; cdr3_nt: TGTGCCAGCTCACCAGTTCGGCAGGGCACTCCGGAGACCCAGTACTTC
d_call: -; clone_size: -; v_call: TRBV28; j_call: TRBJ2-7; cdr3_aa: CASSLNRAGEQYF; cdr3_nt: TGTGCCAGCAGCCTGAACAGGGCCGGCGAGCAGTACTTC
d_call: -; clone_size: -; v_call: TRBV5-1; j_call: TRBJ2-1; cdr3_aa: CASSFARGSSYNEQFF; cdr3_nt: TGCGCCAGCAGCTTTGCTCGGGGGAGCTCCTACAATGAGCAGTTCTTC
d_call: -; clone_size: -; v_call: TRBV11-2; j_call: TRBJ2-1; cdr3_aa: CASSSGLYNEQFF; cdr3_nt: TGTGCCAGCAGCTCAGGACTGTACAATGAGCAGTTCTTC
d_call: -; clone_size: -; v_call: TRBV28; j_call: TRBJ1-3; cdr3_aa: CASSQATDTIYF; cdr3_nt: TGTGCCAGCAGTCAAGCTACAGACACCATATATTTT
d_call: -; clone_size: -; v_call: TRBV6-5; j_call: TRBJ2-1; cdr3_aa: CASSPTRVHEQFF; cdr3_nt: TGTGCCAGCAGCCCGACTAGAGTCCATGAGCAGTTCTTC
d_call: TRBD1; clone_size: -; v_call: TRBV19; j_call: TRBJ1-2; cdr3_aa: CASSIPGQPNYGYTF; cdr3_nt: TGTGCCAGTAGTATTCCGGGACAGCCAAATTATGGCTACACCTTC
d_call: -; clone_size: -; v_call: TRBV29-1; j_call: TRBJ2-7; cdr3_aa: CSVGLAYEQYF; cdr3_nt: TGCAGCGTTGGTCTAGCCTACGAGCAGTACTTC
d_call: TRBD2; clone_size: -; v_call: TRBV4-2; j_call: TRBJ2-2; cdr3_aa: CASSQGPSGDTGELFF; cdr3_nt: TGTGCCAGCAGCCAAGGTCCTAGCGGCGACACCGGGGAGCTGTTTTTT